The clone carrying this T cell receptor (beta chain) was detected only a few times. The antigen is unknown. Sampling of bone marrow took place during active disease in every patient. From approximately 430 ng of RNA, a library with molecular barcoded alpha/delta and beta/gamma adaptors was made. TCRdb itself ran the reads through MiXCR, one entry per CDR3 protein. The top ten hold about a tenth of the sample, which has 60,000 or so distinct CDR3 sequences, around a fifth seen once. The data stem from a study of read filtering for tumor transcriptome and immune sequencing. Study-level background: Transcriptome libraries were built from DNase-treated RNA. The study's findings and limits: Roughly four fifths of IR-seq clonotypes had one read, totaling approximately 4% of reads; RNA-seq: 74.6% and 44.6%. The sorted CD138-negative fraction was a mixed bone marrow immune population, not purified T cells.

V was clipped by 0 bases and J by 6 bases; unmatched bases: 2. There are 14 residues in the CDR3. From germline, CDR1 is SGHTA and CDR2 FQGTGA. The material sequenced was a population of CD138-negative cells sorted from bone marrow. The chain has TRBV7-3 and TRBJ2-3; 8 nucleotides match TRBD2. This clonotype originated in a donor at least 40 years old with multiple myeloma. The chain's CDR3 is CASSLTRGDDTQYF. The CDR3 DNA sequence: TGTGCCAGCAGCTTAACGCGGGGGGACGATACGCAGTATTTT.